This T cell receptor (beta chain) was captured by sequencing in a study of CD8+ T cells in alopecia areata. With respect to this clone: The antigen remains unidentified.

Extracted RNA was reverse transcribed, and the resulting cDNA served as sequencing template. Sequencing used immunoSEQ multiplex PCR; TCRdb keeps in-frame clones, though not all of them. The sample has 120,000 to 150,000 clones; approximately 85% are singletons. Treatment here: oral pan-JAK inhibitor, 5-10 mg twice daily. Per the germline V gene, CDR1 is LGHNA and CDR2 is YSLEER. The ends were cut back, 4 bases at V and 0 bases at J, with 9 bases in the middle. The CDR3 covers 14 residues. The study's findings and limits: Scalp specimens additionally yield sequences from normal skin's resident alphabeta T cells. A large proportion of expanded lesional clones were detected persisting in scalp and blood during tofacitinib. Sharing of TCR sequences between patients (possibly for HLA-related reasons) was less clear than in mice. Relative to normal scalp, lesional scalp, especially alopecia totalis/universalis, showed higher clonality.

The clonotype was recovered from a human donor with alopecia areata. The J gene is TRBJ1-1, the V gene TRBV4-3; no reliable D call. Sequenced here: CD8+ T cells sorted from blood, sampled at week 4, from a patient treated with tofacitinib. For the CDR3, the DNA is TGCGCCAGCAGCCTAACTACCCTGAACACTGAAGCTTTCTTT. Protein sequence: CASSLTTLNTEAFF.